This T cell receptor beta chain was recorded in a study of technical replicates of blood from a handful of donors. Per germline, CDR1 LNHDA and CDR2 SQIVND (reference sequence). The CDR3 spans 14 residues. The V end was cut by 6 bases, the J end by 6 bases, with 15 bases between. Only in-frame clones appear in the TCRdb table, and some are missing; sequencing was by immunoSEQ multiplex PCR. The table includes approximately 85,000 clones, about 94% detected once. The sequence was collected from a human donor in good health. The chain employs TRBV19 and TRBJ2-1, with D possibly being TRBD1 (5 bases). Sequenced sample: T cells isolated from PBMCs. The CDR3 sequence is CASRWAVGRNEQFF. DNA for the CDR3: TGTGCCAGTAGGTGGGCGGTGGGGCGCAATGAGCAGTTCTTC.